The present T cell receptor (beta chain) was sequenced within a study of tumor-infiltrating lymphocytes in localized non-small cell lung cancer (dated by TCRdb to the early 2020s). Broadly, across the study: The cohort covered several histologies, both smokers and never-smokers, and patients whose samples were collected after neoadjuvant chemotherapy. In total, the ICON cohort consisted of fewer than 180 surgical patients with localized non-small cell lung cancer who had their tumors resected. TCR sequencing was one of several integrated assays, alongside flow cytometry, multiplex immunofluorescence, RNA-seq, exome sequencing and proteomics, applied to the same patients. Each patient provided resected tumor tissue plus uninvolved lung tissue from the same patient, with the uninvolved lung tissue described as non-adjacent to the tumor. A total of some 50 patients were included in the paired tumor versus uninvolved lung comparison of immunoSEQ T-cell fraction. Results and caveats for the whole study, not just this receptor: Higher T cell infiltration in tumors than in uninvolved lung tissue was supported by TCRbeta sequencing, consistent with immunofluorescence CD3 counts. Tumor T-cell fraction from TCR sequencing was not associated with recurrence-free survival (p = 0.61). No difference in TCR-derived T-cell fraction was observed between the flow cytometry-defined immunotypes IM1 (good prognosis) and IM2 (poor prognosis). Different pieces of the same tissue were used for different assays, so technical variation could not be separated from intratumor heterogeneity. Because assay coverage varied across patients depending on available tissue quantity, TCR sequencing was performed for only a subset of the cohort.

Enrollment in ICON was initiated in 2016, and the last patient was enrolled in the second half of 2018. From a subcohort of some 76 patients, fresh tumor and matched uninvolved tissue were collected for in-depth immune analyses, including TCR sequencing. TCR sequencing was performed on DNA isolated from bulk tissue, without cell sorting. Including cysteine and phenylalanine, the CDR3 has 18 amino acids. Only the CDR3 portion is preserved as DNA: 54 bases, with reading frame beginning at the first base. As encoded in the germline V gene, CDR1 is LGHNA while CDR2 is YSLEER. V ends up 0 bases short and J 4 bases short, with an unmatched junction base count of 11. The T-cell fraction in tumor and uninvolved lung tissue was provided by TCR sequencing with the immunoSEQ assay. In the authors' own workflow: To analyze survival, patients were divided into a high T-cell fraction group (upper tertile) and a low T-cell fraction group (lower two tertiles), and the two groups were compared using a log-rank test. A signed-rank test was used to test differences in T-cell fraction between paired tumor and uninvolved lung samples. As stored in TCRdb, this immuneACCESS dataset retains in-frame rearrangements with V and J assigned. A fraction of the clones does not appear; measured against another copy, unresolved V genes explain less than half of the discrepancy, and the remainder lacks a known reason. The V and J calls and clone size were taken over from that table, and D and trimming were inferred from the DNA. A total of some 30,000 clones appear in this sample, over 75% of them only once. The top ten constitute around 2% of the sample.

About this clone: This clone's antigen is unknown. Base qualities are not at hand, and no much larger clone is one base apart.

Sequenced input: lung tumor tissue. The clonotype was recovered from a human donor with non-small cell lung cancer. The chain was built from TRBV4-3 and TRBJ2-3; 9 middle bases align to TRBD2. The DNA sequence reads TGCGCCAGCAGCCAAGATCTCCTTGGCGGGGGGGGCCCAGATACGCAGTATTTT. The encoded protein is CASSQDLLGGGGPDTQYF.